One sample yielded the 24 T cell receptor beta chains listed below, sequenced in a study of blood T cells in healthy people across ages. A sample-barcoded 5' primer and a J-beta primer mix were used in a second PCR of about 6 to 11 cycles. MiXCR, run by TCRdb on the 5' RACE reads, gives a single entry per CDR3 protein. The table lists about 1.4 million distinct CDR3 sequences, roughly 64% of them singletons, with 5% to 7% in the top ten. Sequences were obtained from blood. The receptors come from a young man in good health.

The chain recombines TRBV9 with TRBJ2-2, with 7 bases matching TRBD1. Germline CDR1 reads SGDLS; CDR2 reads YYNGEE. The CDR3 has 14 residues. The ends lost 3 bases at V and 6 bases at J; junction bases unmatched: 5. The DNA for the CDR3 is TGTGCCAGCAGCGGAGACAGGGCCCCCGGGGAGCTGTTTTTT. This gives the protein CASSGDRAPGELFF. The variable domain in full, with the rest retrieved from reference TRBV9 and TRBJ2-2, is DSGVTQTPKHLITATGQRVTLRCSPRSGDLSVYWYQQSLDQGLQFLIQYYNGEERAKGNILERFSAQQFPDLHSELNLSSLELGDSALYFCASSGDRAPGELFFGEGSRLTVL.

V gene TRBV5-1 combines with J gene TRBJ1-4, with D tentatively TRBD1 (6 bases). The germline V and J ends were trimmed by 4 bases and 6 bases, with 16 bases remaining between them. Germline V gene lookup returns CDR1 SGHRS and CDR2 YFSETQ. There are 15 residues in the CDR3. The CDR3 reads CASSRDRTGDEKLFF. For the CDR3, the DNA is TGCGCCAGCAGCCGTGACAGGACCGGGGATGAAAAACTGTTTTTT.

This clonotype turned up a few times. The chain combines TRBV10-3 with TRBJ1-4, with D perhaps matching TRBD1 (6 bases). Trimming took 6 bases from V and 6 from J, leaving 20 bases between them. Germline CDR1 and CDR2: ENHRY and SYGVKD. CDR3 length equals 16 residues. The CDR3 nucleotides are TGTGCCATCAGACCCTCCGAGGGACAAGGGGATGAAAAACTGTTTTTT. Its translation: CAIRPSEGQGDEKLFF.

This clonotype has just one count. The genes are TRBV2 and TRBJ2-1; D possibly corresponds to TRBD2 (5 bases). Germline lookup yields CDR1 SNHLY and CDR2 FYNNEI. The CDR3 covers 14 residues. V was shortened by 4 bases and J by 15 bases, with 22 bases between the two germline ends. CDR3 in amino acids: CASSGRATEADLFF. As DNA, the CDR3 is TGTGCCAGCAGTGGCCGGGCCACTGAAGCGGACTTGTTCTTC. Full variable domain (rest looked up from reference TRBV2 and TRBJ2-1): EPEVTQTPSHQVTQMGQEVILRCVPISNHLYFYWYRQILGQKVEFLVSFYNNEISEKSEIFDDQFSVERPDGSNFTLKIRSTKLEDSAMYFCASSGRATEADLFFGPGTRLTVL.

This clonotype appeared a few times. The V gene is TRBV3-1, the J gene TRBJ2-1; D remains ambiguous. The CDR3 sequence is 17 residues long. V lost 5 bases and J lost 2, with 19 bases in between. CDR1 is LGHDT, CDR2 YNNKEL, per germline (reference sequence). The CDR3 coding sequence is TGTGCCAGCAGCTCAAGGCCTGTACCGGGTACCTACAATGAGCAGTTCTTC. It is translated as CASSSRPVPGTYNEQFF.

This clonotype was seen only a few times. The chain uses TRBV4-1 and TRBJ2-5; the D is unclear. V lost 0 bases and J 4 bases, leaving 12 bases between the germline ends. Germline V gene data show CDR1 as MGHRA and CDR2 as YSYEKL. The CDR3 length is 15 residues. CDR3 DNA sequence: TGCGCCAGCAGCCAAGAAAAGACATCAGGAGAGACCCAGTACTTC. It yields the protein CASSQEKTSGETQYF.

The CDR3 is CASSIGGTDTQYF. CDR3 nucleotides: TGTGCCAGCAGCATCGGGGGCACAGATACGCAGTATTTT. The chain couples TRBV11-2 to TRBJ2-3; D perhaps matches TRBD2 (5 bases). Germline V gene data show CDR1 as SGHAT and CDR2 as FQNNGV. The germline V and J ends were trimmed by 5 bases and 1 base, with 7 bases remaining between them. The CDR3 is 13 residues long.

This chain connects TRBV10-3 to TRBJ2-3; D ambiguous. This CDR3 contains 12 residues. CDR1 ENHRY and CDR2 SYGVKD come from the germline V gene. The V end lost 8 bases, the J end lost 0 bases, and 6 bases lay between the germline ends. The CDR3 bases are TGTGCCATCGGTGGAAGCACAGATACGCAGTATTTT. Protein product: CAIGGSTDTQYF.

This clonotype was picked up a small number of times. The rearrangement uses TRBV20-1 and TRBJ2-7, with 8 bases aligning to TRBD2. The CDR3 runs to 18 residues. The ends lost 0 bases at V and 0 bases at J; junction bases unmatched: 13. In germline, CDR1 is DFQATT, CDR2 SNEGSKA (reference sequence). The chain's CDR3 is CSARDYSGTFRSSYEQYF. CDR3 nucleotides: TGCAGTGCTAGAGATTATAGCGGGACCTTCAGGAGCTCCTACGAGCAGTACTTC.

The genes are TRBV29-1 and TRBJ1-2; TRBD1 might be the D (5 bases). Germline V gene data show CDR1 as SQVTM and CDR2 as ANQGSEA. The V end lost 6 bases, the J end lost 6 bases, and 17 bases lay between the germline ends. CDR3 size: 13 residues. The CDR3 sequence: CSVATGGGNGYTF. The DNA of the CDR3 is TGCAGCGTCGCCACCGGGGGGGGTAATGGCTACACCTTC.

The genes are TRBV3-1 and TRBJ2-7, with 7 positions matching TRBD2. CDR3 size: 15 residues. The germline CDR1 and CDR2 sequences are LGHDT and YNNKEL (reference sequence). J was trimmed by 4 bases and V by 0 bases; bases with no gene match: 6. The CDR3 protein is CASSQDSGVAYEQYF. CDR3 DNA sequence: TGTGCCAGCAGCCAAGACAGCGGGGTTGCGTACGAGCAGTACTTC.

The rearrangement links TRBV2 to TRBJ2-3, with 10 positions matching TRBD1. This CDR3 has 14 residues. The germline CDR1 and CDR2 sequences are SNHLY and FYNNEI. The V gene end was trimmed by 8 bases and the J gene end by 3 bases; junction bases not matched to a gene: 5. The CDR3 is CASEEGQGTDTQYF. CDR3 nucleotides: TGTGCCAGCGAGGAGGGACAGGGGACAGATACGCAGTATTTT.

This clonotype was observed a single time. The J gene is TRBJ2-1, the V gene TRBV25-1; D may be TRBD1 (6 bases). Near its end, the DNA agrees better with TRBJ2-7, so the J call may be wrong. The CDR3 runs to 13 residues. The V gene's germline CDR1 is MGHDK and CDR2 SYGVNS. The CDR3 DNA sequence: TGTGCCACCAACGGACAGTCCTGGTACGAGCAGTACTTC. This sequence encodes CATNGQSWYEQYF.

The CDR3 bases are TGTGCCAGCAGTCCTAGACTAGCGGGGATTCAAGAGACCCAGTACTTC. It encodes CASSPRLAGIQETQYF. The chain uses TRBV27 and TRBJ2-5; 11 bases align to TRBD2. Trimming cost V 5 bases and J 2 bases; bases outside gene matches: 7. This CDR3 contains 16 residues. CDR1 and CDR2 (germline): MNHEY, SMNVEV (reference sequence).

This clonotype was seen a few times. The V gene is TRBV20-1, the J gene TRBJ2-7; a possible D gene is TRBD1 (6 bases). Germline CDR1 and CDR2: DFQATT and SNEGSKA (reference sequence). The CDR3 spans 15 residues. V was trimmed by 0 bases and J by 3 bases, leaving 15 bases between them. CDR3 sequence (DNA): TGCAGTGCTAGAGATTTAGCAGGACAGTACTACGAGCAGTACTTC. Translated, it gives CSARDLAGQYYEQYF.

Note on this clonotype: Germline is not matched at one junction end, which may reflect a read error. In nucleotides, the CDR3 is TGTGCCGGCAGCTCCCGGGACAGGGGGATCCACGAGCAGTACTTC. Translating it yields CAGSSRDRGIHEQYF. The rearrangement joins TRBV13 to TRBJ2-5; 11 bases agree with TRBD1. Judging by the DNA end, TRBJ2-7 fits better; the J call may be wrong. There are 15 residues in the CDR3. Germline values: CDR1 PRHDT, CDR2 FYEKMQ (reference sequence).

This clonotype was detected only a few times. V gene TRBV12-3 or TRBV12-4 combines with J gene TRBJ2-5; 7 nucleotides match TRBD1. The CDR3 is 14 residues long. Germline trimming cut 3 bases from V and 3 bases from J; bases unmatched to any gene: 4. CDR3 residues: CASSLRQGKETQYF. CDR3 nucleotide sequence: TGTGCCAGCAGTTTGAGACAGGGAAAAGAGACCCAGTACTTC.

Of note for this clonotype: One end of the junction varies from germline; a read error may be responsible. The chain has TRBV2 and TRBJ2-5, with TRBD2 as a possible D gene (5 bases). Gene TRBJ2-7 matches the end of the DNA better, so the J call may be wrong. The CDR3 runs 14 residues. The germline CDR1 and CDR2 sequences are SNHLY and FYNNEI. The CDR3 here is CSSSPGNSLGEQYF. The CDR3 nucleotides read TGTTCCAGCAGTCCGGGAAACTCATTGGGCGAGCAGTACTTC.

This sequence joins TRBV4-1 and TRBJ1-1; 7 bases align to TRBD1. CDR3 length equals 14 residues. The trim removed 7 bases at V and 5 bases at J, leaving 10 bases unmatched. Germline values: CDR1 MGHRA, CDR2 YSYEKL. The CDR3 protein is CASTSYTGVTEAFF. As DNA, the CDR3 is TGCGCCAGCACTTCCTATACAGGGGTTACTGAAGCTTTCTTT.

A few counts support this clonotype. This chain uses TRBV2 with TRBJ1-6; TRBD1 aligns across 7 bases. With 7 bases clipped from V and 10 bases from J, the junction kept 10 bases outside the gene matches. This CDR3 has 14 residues. The germline gives CDR1 SNHLY, CDR2 FYNNEI. CDR3 DNA sequence: TGTGCCAGCAAGACTCAGGGGGTCGGATCACCCCTCCACTTT. As protein: CASKTQGVGSPLHF.

The rearrangement joins TRBV21-1 to TRBJ2-7; no DNA check was done on the table's D call, TRBD1. TRBV21-1 counts as a pseudogene. The CDR3 runs to 14 residues. The CDR3 is CASTAPEQGNEQYF. DNA of the CDR3: TGTGCCAGCACGGCCCCAGAACAGGGGAACGAGCAGTACTTC.

The V call is TRBV3-1, the J call TRBJ2-1; D gene ambiguous. Trimming left V 3 bases short and J 5 bases short, with 17 bases between. The germline V gene has CDR1 LGHDT and CDR2 YNNKEL (reference sequence). CDR3 length: 16 amino acids. CDR3 sequence reads: CASSHLQATDDNEQFF. CDR3 DNA sequence: TGTGCCAGCAGCCACCTCCAGGCGACTGATGACAATGAGCAGTTCTTC.

The sample holds one count of this clonotype. The chain joins TRBV7-2 to TRBJ2-5; 14 bases are shared with TRBD2. Per the germline V gene, CDR1 is SGHTA and CDR2 is FQGNSA. The CDR3 is 16 amino acids. After removal of 5 bases from V and 11 bases from J, the junction contained 13 bases not matched to a gene. The CDR3 here is CASSARPGLAGGEQYF. The CDR3 region has the DNA TGTGCCAGCAGCGCCCGACCCGGACTAGCGGGAGGTGAGCAGTACTTC.

V and J are TRBV20-1 and TRBJ1-5; no clear D. CDR1 DFQATT and CDR2 SNEGSKA come from the germline V gene (reference sequence). This CDR3 contains 13 residues. Deletions cut 7 bases from V and 3 bases from J, with 13 bases between. The CDR3 DNA reads as TGCAGTGGGGTAGGCGGAAACAATCAGCCCCAGCATTTT. This sequence encodes CSGVGGNNQPQHF.